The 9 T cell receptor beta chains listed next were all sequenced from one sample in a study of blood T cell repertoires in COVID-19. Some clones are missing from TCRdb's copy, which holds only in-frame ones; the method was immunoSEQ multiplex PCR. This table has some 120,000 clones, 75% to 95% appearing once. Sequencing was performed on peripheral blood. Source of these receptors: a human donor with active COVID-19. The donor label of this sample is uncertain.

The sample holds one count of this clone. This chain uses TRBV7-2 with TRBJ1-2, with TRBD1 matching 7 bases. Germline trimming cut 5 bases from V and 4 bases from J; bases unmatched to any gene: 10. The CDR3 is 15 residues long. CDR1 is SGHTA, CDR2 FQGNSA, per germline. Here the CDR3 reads CASSGRQGSIYGYTF. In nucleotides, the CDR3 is TGTGCCAGCAGCGGTCGACAGGGCTCCATCTATGGCTACACCTTC.

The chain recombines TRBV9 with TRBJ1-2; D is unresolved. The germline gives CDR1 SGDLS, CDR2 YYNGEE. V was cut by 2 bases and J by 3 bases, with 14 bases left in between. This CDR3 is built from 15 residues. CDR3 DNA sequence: TGTGCCAGCAGCGTTGATGGCTCCCCTTACTATGGCTACACCTTC. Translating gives CASSVDGSPYYGYTF.

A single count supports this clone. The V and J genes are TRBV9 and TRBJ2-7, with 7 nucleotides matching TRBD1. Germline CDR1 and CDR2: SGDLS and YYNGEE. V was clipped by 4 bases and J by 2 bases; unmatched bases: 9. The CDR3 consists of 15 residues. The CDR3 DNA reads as TGTGCCAGCAGCCCGAAGCACACAGGGGCCTACGAGCAGTACTTC. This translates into CASSPKHTGAYEQYF.

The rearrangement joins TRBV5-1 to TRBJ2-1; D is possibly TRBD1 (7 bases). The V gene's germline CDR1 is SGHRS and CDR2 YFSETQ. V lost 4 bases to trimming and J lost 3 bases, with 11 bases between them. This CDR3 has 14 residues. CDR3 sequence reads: CASSRGTDYNEQFF. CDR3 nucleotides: TGCGCCAGCAGCCGGGGGACAGACTACAATGAGCAGTTCTTC.

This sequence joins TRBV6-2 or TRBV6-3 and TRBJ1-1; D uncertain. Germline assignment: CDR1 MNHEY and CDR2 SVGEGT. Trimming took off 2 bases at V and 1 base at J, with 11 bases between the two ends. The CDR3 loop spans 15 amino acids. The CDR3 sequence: CASSYRRVKNTEAFF. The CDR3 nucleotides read TGTGCCAGCAGTTACCGACGGGTTAAGAACACTGAAGCTTTCTTT.

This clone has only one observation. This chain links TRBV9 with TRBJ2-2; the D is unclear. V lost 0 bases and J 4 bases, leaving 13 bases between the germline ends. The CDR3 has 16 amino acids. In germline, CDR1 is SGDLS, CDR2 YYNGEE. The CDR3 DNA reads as TGTGCCAGCAGCGTAGGGCCCCGGGTAGGCACCGGGGAGCTGTTTTTT. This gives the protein CASSVGPRVGTGELFF. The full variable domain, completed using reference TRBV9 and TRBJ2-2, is DSGVTQTPKHLITATGQRVTLRCSPRSGDLSVYWYQQSLDQGLQFLIQYYNGEERAKGNILERFSAQQFPDLHSELNLSSLELGDSALYFCASSVGPRVGTGELFFGEGSRLTVL.

The CDR3 here is CASRRDRVHETQYF. DNA of the CDR3: TGCGCCAGCAGGCGGGACAGGGTTCACGAGACCCAGTACTTC. The J gene is TRBJ2-5, the V gene TRBV5-1; the match to TRBD1 covers 9 bases. Germline V gene data show CDR1 as SGHRS and CDR2 as YFSETQ. The ends lost 5 bases at V and 5 bases at J; junction bases unmatched: 7. CDR3 size: 14 residues.

CDR3 sequence (DNA): TGTGCCAGCAGTTCAGGACAGGGGGCCTACGAGCAGTACTTC. This sequence encodes CASSSGQGAYEQYF. J is TRBJ2-7 and V is TRBV6-5; 10 bases are shared with TRBD1. The trim removed 4 bases at V and 2 bases at J, leaving 2 bases unmatched. This CDR3 region has 14 residues. Germline values: CDR1 MNHEY, CDR2 SVGAGI.

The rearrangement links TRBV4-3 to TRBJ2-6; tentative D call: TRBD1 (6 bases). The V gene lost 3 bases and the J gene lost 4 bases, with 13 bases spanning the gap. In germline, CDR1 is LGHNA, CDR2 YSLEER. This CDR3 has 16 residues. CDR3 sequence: CASSHEHRAGANVLTF. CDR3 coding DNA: TGCGCCAGCAGCCACGAACACAGGGCCGGGGCCAACGTCCTGACTTTC.